This T cell receptor (beta chain) was captured by sequencing in a study of siplizumab effects on memory and regulatory T cells. Study observations and caveats: In the presence of siplizumab, alloreactive sequences traceable to unstimulated CD4+ memory cells were significantly reduced.

V was trimmed by 2 bases and J by 7 bases, leaving 9 bases between them. Germline V gene lookup returns CDR1 MNHEY and CDR2 SMNVEV (reference sequence). This CDR3 region has 14 residues. This clone was counted a few times. The antigen is undetermined. Profiled with immunoSEQ multiplex PCR; TCRdb holds only in-frame clones, not every one. The repertoire consists of 7,000 to 8,500 clones, with approximately 70% occurring once and the leading ten covering roughly 50%. This rearrangement joins TRBV27 to TRBJ1-6; D gene unclear. The TCR comes from a human donor in good health. The specimen was effector memory CD8+ T cells sorted from blood. Regarding subset: unstimulated CD8+ effector memory T cells. The CDR3 region has the DNA TGTGCCAGCAGTTTACTTCAGACGAATTCACCCCTCCACTTT. It translates to CASSLLQTNSPLHF.